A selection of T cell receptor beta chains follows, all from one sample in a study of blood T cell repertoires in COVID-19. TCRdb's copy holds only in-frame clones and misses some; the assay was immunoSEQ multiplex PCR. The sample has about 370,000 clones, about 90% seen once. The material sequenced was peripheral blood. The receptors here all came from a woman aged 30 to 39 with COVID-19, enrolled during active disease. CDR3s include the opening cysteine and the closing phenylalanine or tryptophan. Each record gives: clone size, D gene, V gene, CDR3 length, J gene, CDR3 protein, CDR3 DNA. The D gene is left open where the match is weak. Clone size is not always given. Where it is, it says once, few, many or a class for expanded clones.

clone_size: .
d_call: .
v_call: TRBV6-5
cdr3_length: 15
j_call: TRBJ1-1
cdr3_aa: CASSLRPRVGTEAFF
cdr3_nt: TGTGCCAGCAGTCTACGCCCCCGGGTGGGCACTGAAGCTTTCTTT

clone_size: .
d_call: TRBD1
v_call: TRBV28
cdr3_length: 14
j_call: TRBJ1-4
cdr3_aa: CASTPGTGFEKLFF
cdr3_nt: TGTGCCAGCACCCCGGGGACAGGGTTTGAAAAACTGTTTTTT

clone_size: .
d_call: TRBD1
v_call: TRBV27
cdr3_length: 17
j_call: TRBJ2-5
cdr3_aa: CASSLTGQGPTGETQYF
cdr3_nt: TGTGCCAGCAGTTTAACGGGACAGGGGCCGACAGGAGAGACCCAGTACTTC

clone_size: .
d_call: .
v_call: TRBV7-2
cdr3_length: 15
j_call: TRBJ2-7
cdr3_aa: CASSLVVSQGAEQYF
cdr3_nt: TGTGCCAGCAGCTTAGTAGTTTCTCAGGGTGCCGAGCAGTACTTC

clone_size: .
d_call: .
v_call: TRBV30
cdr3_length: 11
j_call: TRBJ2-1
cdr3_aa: CAWSPLNEQFF
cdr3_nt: TGTGCCTGGAGTCCTCTTAATGAGCAGTTCTTC

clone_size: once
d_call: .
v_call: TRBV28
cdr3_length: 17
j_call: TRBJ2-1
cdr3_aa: CASSYPQGLFLYNEQFF
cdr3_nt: TGTGCCAGCAGTTACCCCCAGGGCTTATTCCTCTACAATGAGCAGTTCTTC

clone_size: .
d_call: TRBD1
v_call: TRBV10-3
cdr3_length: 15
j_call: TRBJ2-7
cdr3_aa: CATSNTGQPSYEQYF
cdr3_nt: TGTGCCACCTCGAACACGGGACAGCCCTCCTACGAGCAGTACTTC

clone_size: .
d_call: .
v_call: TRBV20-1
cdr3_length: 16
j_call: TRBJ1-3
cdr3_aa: CSASSRHPGSGNTIYF
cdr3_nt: TGCAGTGCTAGTTCGCGCCATCCTGGCTCTGGAAACACCATATATTTT

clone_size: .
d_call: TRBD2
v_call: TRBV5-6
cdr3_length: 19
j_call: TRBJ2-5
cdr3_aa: CASSFGLAGAPGGQETQYF
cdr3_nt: TGTGCCAGCAGCTTTGGACTAGCGGGAGCCCCGGGAGGCCAAGAGACCCAGTACTTC

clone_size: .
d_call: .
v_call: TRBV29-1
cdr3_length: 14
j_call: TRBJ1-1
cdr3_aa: CSVGPGQSNTEAFF
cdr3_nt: TGCAGCGTTGGGCCCGGACAGTCGAACACTGAAGCTTTCTTT

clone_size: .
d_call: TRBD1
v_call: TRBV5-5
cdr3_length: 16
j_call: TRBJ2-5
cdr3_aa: CASSYRDRGIQETQYF
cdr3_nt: TGTGCCAGCAGCTATCGGGACAGGGGGATACAAGAGACCCAGTACTTC

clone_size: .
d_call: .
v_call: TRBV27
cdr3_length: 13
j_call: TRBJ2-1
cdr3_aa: CASTGARWDEQFF
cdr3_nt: TGTGCCAGCACAGGGGCCCGATGGGATGAGCAGTTCTTC

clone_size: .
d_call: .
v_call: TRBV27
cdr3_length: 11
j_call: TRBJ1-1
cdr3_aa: CASSKGGEAFF
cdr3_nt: TGTGCCAGCAGTAAAGGAGGGGAAGCTTTCTTT

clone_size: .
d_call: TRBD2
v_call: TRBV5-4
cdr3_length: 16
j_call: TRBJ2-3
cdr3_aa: CASSTWTSGSTDTQYF
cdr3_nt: TGTGCCAGCAGCACCTGGACTAGCGGAAGCACAGATACGCAGTATTTT

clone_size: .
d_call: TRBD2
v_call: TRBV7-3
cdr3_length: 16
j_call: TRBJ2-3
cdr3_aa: CASSPVLAGDTDTQYF
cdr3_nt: TGTGCCAGCAGCCCTGTACTAGCGGGAGACACAGATACGCAGTATTTT

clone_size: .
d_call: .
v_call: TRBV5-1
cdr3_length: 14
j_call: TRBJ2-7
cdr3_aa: CASSLDSSSYEQYF
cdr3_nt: TGCGCCAGCAGCTTGGACAGTAGCTCCTACGAGCAGTACTTC

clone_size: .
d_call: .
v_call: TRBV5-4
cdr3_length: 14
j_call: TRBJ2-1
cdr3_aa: CASSLEGTYNEQFF
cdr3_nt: TGTGCCAGCAGCCTGGAGGGGACTTACAATGAGCAGTTCTTC

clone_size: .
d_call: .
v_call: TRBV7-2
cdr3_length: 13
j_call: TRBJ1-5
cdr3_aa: CASSLAPNQPQHF
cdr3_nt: TGTGCCAGCAGCTTAGCCCCAAATCAGCCCCAGCATTTT

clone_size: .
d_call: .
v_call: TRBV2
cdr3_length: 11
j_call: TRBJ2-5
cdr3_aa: CASSYQETQYF
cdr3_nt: TGTGCCAGCAGCTACCAAGAGACCCAGTACTTC

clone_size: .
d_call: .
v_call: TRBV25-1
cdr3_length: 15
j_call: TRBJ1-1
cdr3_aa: CASSEYPGQGTEAFF
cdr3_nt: TGTGCCAGCAGTGAATATCCAGGGCAGGGAACTGAAGCTTTCTTT

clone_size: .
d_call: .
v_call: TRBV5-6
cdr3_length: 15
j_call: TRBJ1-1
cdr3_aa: CASSPRGRVVTEAFF
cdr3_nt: TGTGCCAGCAGCCCTCGAGGCAGGGTAGTAACTGAAGCTTTCTTT

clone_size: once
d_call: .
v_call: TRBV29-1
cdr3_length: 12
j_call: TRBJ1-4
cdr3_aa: CSVGGINEKLFF
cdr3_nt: TGCAGCGTGGGGGGTATTAATGAAAAACTGTTTTTT